This T cell receptor beta chain came from a study of T cell responses to AZD1222 COVID-19 vaccine. Overall study results and limits: Repertoires were sampled only after the peak T cell response.

V was trimmed by 8 bases and J by 2 bases, leaving 16 bases between them. This CDR3 contains 15 residues. Germline-derived CDR1 and CDR2 are MNHEY and SMNVEV (reference sequence). Notes on this clone: Its target is unknown.

Assay used: immunoSEQ multiplex PCR; TCRdb lists only in-frame clones, some missing. The sample has 95,000 to 130,000 clones, roughly 92% seen once; the top ten hold roughly 1.4%. The chain links TRBV27 to TRBJ1-5; weak D call: TRBD1 (6 bases). The origin of this receptor is an adult who received the AZD1222 COVID-19 vaccine. The specimen was peripheral blood, collected 28 days after the second AZD1222 dose. DNA of the CDR3: TGTGCCAGCGGATATCCACAGGGAGGCAATCAGCCCCAGCATTTT. Encoded protein: CASGYPQGGNQPQHF.